One and the same sample provided the 28 T cell receptor beta chains below, sequenced in a study of a mutant IDH1 vaccine in newly diagnosed glioma. Documented time point: week 23, last vaccination. What each vaccine dose contained was 300 ug of mutant IDH1 20-mer peptide, accompanied by topical imiquimod. These receptors have no known antigen. Using immunoSEQ multiplex PCR, the repertoire was profiled, and TCRdb retains in-frame clones only, with some absent. The sample includes about 82,000 clones, around 85% seen only once; the top ten take 2% to 2.5%. This specimen consisted of PBMCs, obtained from a glioma patient whose treatment included an IDH1 peptide vaccine. These receptors all come from a young man with glioma. Some clones in this sample may be carry-over from other donors' samples.

A note on this clone: Other DNA sequences in this sample translate to the same CDR3. The chain employs TRBV5-1 and TRBJ2-5; 7 positions agree with TRBD1. The junction had 3 bases not matched to a gene; V was cut back by 0 bases and J by 1 base. The CDR3 extends over 15 amino acids. Germline V gives CDR1 SGHRS, CDR2 YFSETQ. The CDR3 is CASSLVAGGQETQYF. CDR3 bases: TGCGCCAGCAGCTTGGTGGCAGGGGGCCAAGAGACCCAGTACTTC.

The CDR3 loop is CASSRTGYEQYF. CDR3 nucleotides: TGTGCCAGCAGTCGTACGGGCTACGAGCAGTACTTC. This rearrangement joins TRBV2 to TRBJ2-7; no reliable D call. Per germline, CDR1 SNHLY and CDR2 FYNNEI. CDR3 length: 12 residues. V shed 5 bases and J shed 3 bases, with 8 bases lying between them.

This sequence joins TRBV7-9 and TRBJ2-7; 8 bases align to TRBD2. The CDR3 extends over 15 amino acids. CDR1 and CDR2 (germline): SEHNR, FQNEAQ (reference sequence). J lost 3 bases, V lost 5 bases, and 9 bases had no gene match. This chain's CDR3 is CASSPLSSGDYEQYF. CDR3 sequence (DNA): TGTGCCAGCAGCCCCCTGAGTAGCGGGGACTACGAGCAGTACTTC.

The chain carries TRBV5-6 and TRBJ2-1, with a tentative D call TRBD2 (6 bases). CDR1 and CDR2 from the germline V gene are SGHDT and YYEEEE. Trimming shortened V by 3 bases and J by 7 bases, and 14 bases separated the two germline ends. The CDR3 runs to 14 residues. CDR3 region: CASSSREFRNEQFF. As DNA, the CDR3 is TGTGCCAGCAGCTCCCGGGAGTTTAGGAATGAGCAGTTCTTC.

The chain has TRBV9 and TRBJ1-1; weak D call: TRBD1 (6 bases). The germline CDR1 and CDR2 sequences are SGDLS and YYNGEE. The CDR3 sequence is 11 residues long. V gave up 4 bases and J gave up 11 bases, with 12 bases separating them. The CDR3 DNA follows: TGTGCCAGCAGCACGGGGGCGCGGGCTTTCTTT. Its protein is CASSTGARAFF. Complete variable domain (other parts from reference TRBV9 and TRBJ1-1): DSGVTQTPKHLITATGQRVTLRCSPRSGDLSVYWYQQSLDQGLQFLIQYYNGEERAKGNILERFSAQQFPDLHSELNLSSLELGDSALYFCASSTGARAFFGQGTRLTVV.

Turning to this clone: At one boundary the junction diverges from the germline segment, which might be a read error. This chain connects TRBV6-1 to TRBJ2-7, with TRBD2 matching over 10 bases. The CDR3 is made up of 15 amino acids. The germline CDR1 and CDR2 sequences are MNHNS and SASEGT. The CDR3 coding sequence is TGTGCCAGCAGGGAAGGACTAGCGGCTGACTACGAGCAGTACTTC. Translated, it gives CASREGLAADYEQYF.

This chain uses TRBV19 with TRBJ2-2; the D is unclear. Trimming pared 6 bases from V and 2 bases from J, leaving 4 bases between. The germline V gene has CDR1 LNHDA and CDR2 SQIVND (reference sequence). The CDR3 covers 12 residues. CDR3 bases: TGTGCCAGTAGATCAAACACCGGGGAGCTGTTTTTT. Protein sequence: CASRSNTGELFF.

The chain employs TRBV29-1 and TRBJ1-5; TRBD1 might be the D (5 bases). This CDR3 contains 13 residues. Germline V gene data show CDR1 as SQVTM and CDR2 as ANQGSEA. Trimming pared 3 bases from V and 6 bases from J, leaving 12 bases between. CDR3 amino acids: CSVEGGSGQPQHF. The CDR3 coding sequence is TGCAGCGTTGAGGGGGGGTCGGGTCAGCCCCAGCATTTT.

The chain joins TRBV5-6 to TRBJ2-1; TRBD2 matches at 8 bases. Germline CDR1 reads SGHDT; CDR2 reads YYEEEE. The CDR3 runs 15 residues. After removal of 0 bases from V and 8 bases from J, the junction contained 7 bases not matched to a gene. CDR3 coding DNA: TGTGCCAGCAGCTTGGGCAGCGGGAGTGGTGATGAGCAGTTCTTC. Translated, it gives CASSLGSGSGDEQFF.

The V and J genes are TRBV18 and TRBJ1-4; no clear D. CDR1 and CDR2 (germline): KGHSH, LQKENI. V lost 1 base and J lost 0, with 6 bases in between. The CDR3 loop spans 15 amino acids. CDR3 sequence: CASSPQGATNEKLFF. In DNA, the CDR3 is TGTGCCAGCTCACCACAGGGAGCAACTAATGAAAAACTGTTTTTT.

The chain uses TRBV7-9 and TRBJ2-1; D possibly corresponds to TRBD1 (5 bases). Germline V gene lookup returns CDR1 SEHNR and CDR2 FQNEAQ (reference sequence). This CDR3 spans 13 amino acids. V lost 2 bases to trimming and J lost 11 bases, with 13 bases between them. As DNA, the CDR3 is TGTGCCAGCAGCTTATACCCGGACACGCAGCAGTTCTTC. Translating gives CASSLYPDTQQFF.

V usage is TRBV28 and J usage is TRBJ1-5; tentatively, D is TRBD1 (5 bases). Trimming cost V 7 bases and J 6 bases, with 16 bases left between them. The CDR3 runs 14 residues. Germline CDR1 reads MDHEN; CDR2 reads SYDVKM. The CDR3 DNA reads TGTGCCAGCACCCTTAACCCAGGGATTCAGCCCCAGCATTTT. It codes for CASTLNPGIQPQHF.

This sequence joins TRBV2 and TRBJ2-7; TRBD2 might be the D (5 bases). V gave up 8 bases and J gave up 1 base, with 12 bases separating them. CDR3 size: 13 residues. Germline V gives CDR1 SNHLY, CDR2 FYNNEI. CDR3 sequence reads: CASSAGVSYEQYF. CDR3 nucleotides: TGTGCCAGCTCGGCGGGTGTGTCCTACGAGCAGTACTTC. Based on the CDR3 plus reference TRBV2 and TRBJ2-7, the full variable domain is EPEVTQTPSHQVTQMGQEVILRCVPISNHLYFYWYRQILGQKVEFLVSFYNNEISEKSEIFDDQFSVERPDGSNFTLKIRSTKLEDSAMYFCASSAGVSYEQYFGPGTRLTVT.

CDR3 in amino acids: CASSQDPLRDTGELFF. The DNA of the CDR3 is TGTGCCAGCAGCCAAGACCCTTTGCGGGACACCGGGGAGCTGTTTTTT. The J gene is TRBJ2-2, the V gene TRBV5-4; maybe TRBD2 (5 bases). Trimming shortened V by 4 bases and J by 3 bases, and 16 bases separated the two germline ends. Germline V gene lookup returns CDR1 SGHNT and CDR2 YYREEE (reference sequence). CDR3 size: 16 residues. Complete variable domain (other parts from reference TRBV5-4 and TRBJ2-2): ETGVTQSPTHLIKTRGQQVTLRCSSQSGHNTVSWYQQALGQGPQFIFQYYREEENGRGNFPPRFSGLQFPNYSSELNVNALELDDSALYLCASSQDPLRDTGELFFGEGSRLTVL.

V is TRBV2 and J is TRBJ1-1; D is possibly TRBD1 (6 bases). Germline CDR1 SNHLY, CDR2 FYNNEI. The CDR3 is 15 residues long. Trimming pared 3 bases from V and 1 base from J, leaving 12 bases between. CDR3 sequence reads: CASSDGGGRNTEAFF. CDR3 DNA: TGTGCCAGCAGTGATGGGGGGGGCCGGAACACTGAAGCTTTCTTT.

V usage is TRBV29-1 and J usage is TRBJ2-5; weak D call: TRBD1 (5 bases). CDR3 length: 16 residues. In germline, CDR1 is SQVTM, CDR2 ANQGSEA. Trimming removed 7 bases at V and 2 bases at J, with 23 bases between. The CDR3: CSARGSPTGDQETQYF. The CDR3 DNA reads as TGCAGCGCCAGAGGTTCGCCAACAGGCGATCAAGAGACCCAGTACTTC.

In DNA, the CDR3 is TGTGCCAGCAGTTTACTCCTCGGTAGCGGCCCCAGCTCCTACGAGCAGTACTTC. Encoded protein: CASSLLLGSGPSSYEQYF. The chain joins TRBV27 to TRBJ2-5; D is perhaps TRBD2 (6 bases). The J call is doubtful: the DNA matches TRBJ2-7 better. Germline V gives CDR1 MNHEY, CDR2 SMNVEV (reference sequence). This CDR3 is 18 amino acids long.

This clone was seen once. This chain joins TRBV7-9 and TRBJ2-2; D is perhaps TRBD2 (6 bases). Germline CDR1 reads SEHNR; CDR2 reads FQNEAQ (reference sequence). The CDR3 is 15 amino acids. The germline V and J ends were trimmed by 5 bases and 0 bases, with 10 bases remaining between them. This chain's CDR3 is CASSGGDPNTGELFF. The CDR3 bases are TGTGCCAGCAGCGGAGGGGATCCGAACACCGGGGAGCTGTTTTTT.

The chain joins TRBV4-1 to TRBJ2-6, with 9 bases identical to TRBD2. The CDR3 spans 19 residues. Unmatched junction bases numbered 15, after V lost 5 bases and J lost 4 bases. Per germline, CDR1 MGHRA and CDR2 YSYEKL. The CDR3 is CASSEGGLAGRRGANVLTF. For the CDR3, the DNA is TGCGCCAGCAGCGAAGGAGGTCTAGCGGGACGGCGGGGGGCCAACGTCCTGACTTTC.

The chain joins TRBV9 to TRBJ1-2; no definite D call. Germline assignment: CDR1 SGDLS and CDR2 YYNGEE. This CDR3 spans 15 amino acids. Between the trimmed V and J ends, which lost 0 bases and 6 bases, there was a span of 15 bases. The CDR3 bases are TGTGCCAGCAGCGTAGGTCATCGGGGATGGGATGGCTACACCTTC. Translated: CASSVGHRGWDGYTF.

The chain recombines TRBV4-2 with TRBJ2-5; D gene unclear. This CDR3 is 14 amino acids long. Trimming took off 4 bases at V and 5 bases at J, with 14 bases between the two ends. Germline assignment: CDR1 LGHNA and CDR2 YNFKEQ. As DNA, the CDR3 is TGTGCCAGCAGCCCTTCGACACGAAGGGAGACCCAGTACTTC. It is translated as CASSPSTRRETQYF.

The chain couples TRBV4-3 to TRBJ2-3, with 12 nucleotides matching TRBD2. Per germline, CDR1 LGHNA and CDR2 YSLEER. The CDR3 runs 18 residues. The J segment lost 0 bases and the V segment lost 1 base, leaving 5 bases of the junction unmatched. The CDR3 DNA sequence: TGCGCCAGCAGCCAAGTGGCTAGCGGGGGGGCCAGCACAGATACGCAGTATTTT. Protein sequence: CASSQVASGGASTDTQYF.

The chain uses TRBV10-3 and TRBJ2-2, with 9 bases lining up with TRBD2. Losses at the gene ends were 7 bases for V and 6 bases for J; bases not matched to a gene: 6. CDR1 and CDR2 from the germline V gene are ENHRY and SYGVKD. The CDR3 contains 14 residues. CDR3 DNA sequence: TGTGCCATCAAAGCGGGGGGTTCCCCCGGGGAGCTGTTTTTT. Translated, it gives CAIKAGGSPGELFF.

About this clone itself: This specimen includes other DNA sequences encoding the same CDR3. The rearrangement links TRBV27 to TRBJ1-1; D is undetermined. Germline CDR1 is MNHEY and CDR2 is SMNVEV (reference sequence). The CDR3 has 13 amino acids. Deletions cut 3 bases from V and 1 base from J, with 6 bases between. The CDR3 protein is CASSLGANTEAFF. The DNA of the CDR3 is TGTGCCAGCAGTTTGGGCGCGAACACTGAAGCTTTCTTT.

The rearrangement links TRBV10-3 to TRBJ2-3, with 8 nucleotides matching TRBD2. V trimming: 6 bases; J trimming: 4 bases; junction bases outside the gene matches: 9. The germline V gene has CDR1 ENHRY and CDR2 SYGVKD. The CDR3 is 15 residues long. The CDR3 spells CAIRALAGRSDTQYF. DNA of the CDR3: TGTGCCATCAGGGCCTTAGCGGGAAGGTCAGATACGCAGTATTTT.

The rearrangement uses TRBV18 and TRBJ2-1, with D unclear. This CDR3 region has 13 residues. Trimming shortened V by 2 bases and J by 10 bases, and 12 bases separated the two germline ends. CDR1 and CDR2 from the germline V gene are KGHSH and LQKENI. The CDR3 DNA reads as TGTGCCAGCTCACCAGACTCGGGTGGCGAGCAGTTCTTC. This encodes CASSPDSGGEQFF.

V gene TRBV27 combines with J gene TRBJ2-4, with a possible D match to TRBD2 (5 bases). Between the trimmed V and J ends, which lost 5 bases and 6 bases, there was a span of 11 bases. CDR1 is MNHEY and CDR2 is SMNVEV in the germline V gene (reference sequence). The CDR3 loop spans 13 amino acids. CDR3: CASSGAGLNIQYF. The CDR3 nucleotides read TGTGCCAGCAGTGGTGCGGGTTTAAACATTCAGTACTTC.

This chain uses TRBV5-1 with TRBJ2-1; D gene uncertain. In germline, CDR1 is SGHRS, CDR2 YFSETQ. The V end was cut by 0 bases, the J end by 7 bases, with 14 bases between. CDR3 length equals 15 residues. The CDR3 DNA reads as TGCGCCAGCAGCTTGGGACAAAAGGGATCGAATGAGCAGTTCTTC. Translation: CASSLGQKGSNEQFF.